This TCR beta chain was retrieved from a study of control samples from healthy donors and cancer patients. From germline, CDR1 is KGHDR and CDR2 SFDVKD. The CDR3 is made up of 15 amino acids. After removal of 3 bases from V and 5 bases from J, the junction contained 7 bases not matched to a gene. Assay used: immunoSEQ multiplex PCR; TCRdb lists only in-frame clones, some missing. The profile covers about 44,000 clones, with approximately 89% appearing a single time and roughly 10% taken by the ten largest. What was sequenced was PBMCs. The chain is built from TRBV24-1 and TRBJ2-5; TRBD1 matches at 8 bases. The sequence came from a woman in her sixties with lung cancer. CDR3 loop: CATSDPTGVDETQYF. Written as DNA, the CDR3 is TGTGCCACCAGTGATCCGACAGGGGTGGATGAGACCCAGTACTTC.